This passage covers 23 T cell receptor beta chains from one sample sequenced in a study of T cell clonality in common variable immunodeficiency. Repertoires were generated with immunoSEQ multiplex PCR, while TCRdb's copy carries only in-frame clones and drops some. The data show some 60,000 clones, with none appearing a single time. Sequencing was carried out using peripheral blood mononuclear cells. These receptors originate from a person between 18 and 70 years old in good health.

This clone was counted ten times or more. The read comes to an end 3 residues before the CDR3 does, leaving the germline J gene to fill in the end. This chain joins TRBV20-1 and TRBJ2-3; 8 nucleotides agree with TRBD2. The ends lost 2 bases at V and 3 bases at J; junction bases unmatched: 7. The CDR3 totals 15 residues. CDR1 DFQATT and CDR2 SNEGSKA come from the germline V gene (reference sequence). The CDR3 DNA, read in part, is TGCAGTGCTAGATTTCCGGGACTAGGTACAGATACG. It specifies CSARFPGLGTDT. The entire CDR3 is CSARFPGLGTDTQYF.

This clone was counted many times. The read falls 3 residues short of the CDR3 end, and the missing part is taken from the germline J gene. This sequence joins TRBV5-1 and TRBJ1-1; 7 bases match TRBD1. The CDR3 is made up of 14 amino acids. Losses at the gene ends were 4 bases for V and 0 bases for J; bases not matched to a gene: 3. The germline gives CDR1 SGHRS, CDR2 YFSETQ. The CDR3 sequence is CASSTGQLNTEAFF. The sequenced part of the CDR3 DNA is TGCGCCAGCAGCACGGGACAGTTGAACACTGAA.

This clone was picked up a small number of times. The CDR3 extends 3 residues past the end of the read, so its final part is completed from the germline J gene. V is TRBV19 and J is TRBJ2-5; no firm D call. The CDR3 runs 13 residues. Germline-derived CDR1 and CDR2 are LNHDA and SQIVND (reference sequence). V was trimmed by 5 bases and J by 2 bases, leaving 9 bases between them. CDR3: CASSALRQETQYF. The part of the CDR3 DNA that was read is TGTGCCAGTAGTGCCCTCCGGCAAGAGACC.

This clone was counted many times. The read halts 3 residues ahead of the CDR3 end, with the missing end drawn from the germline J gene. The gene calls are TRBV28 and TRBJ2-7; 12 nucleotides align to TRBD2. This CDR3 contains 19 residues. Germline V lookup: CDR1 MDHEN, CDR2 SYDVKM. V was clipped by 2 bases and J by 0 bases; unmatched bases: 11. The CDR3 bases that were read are TGTGCCAGCAGTTTAAAGTTGAGGACTAGCGGGGCCAGCTCCTACGAG. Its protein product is CASSLKLRTSGASSYE. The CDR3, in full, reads CASSLKLRTSGASSYEQYF.

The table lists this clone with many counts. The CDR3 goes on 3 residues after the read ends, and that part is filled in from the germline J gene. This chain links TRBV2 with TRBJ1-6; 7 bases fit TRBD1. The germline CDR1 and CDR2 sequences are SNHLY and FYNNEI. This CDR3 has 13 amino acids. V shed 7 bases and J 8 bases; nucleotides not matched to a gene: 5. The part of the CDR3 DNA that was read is TGTGCCAGCAAGACAGGGCCCCATTCACCC. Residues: CASKTGPHSP. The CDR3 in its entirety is CASKTGPHSPLHF.

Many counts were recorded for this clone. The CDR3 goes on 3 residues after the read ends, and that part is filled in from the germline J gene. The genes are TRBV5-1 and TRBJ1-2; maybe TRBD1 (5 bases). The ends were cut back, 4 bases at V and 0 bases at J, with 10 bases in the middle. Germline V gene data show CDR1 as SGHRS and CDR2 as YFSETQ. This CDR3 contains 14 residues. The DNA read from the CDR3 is TGCGCCAGCAGCGCCCAGGGATCTAACTATGGC. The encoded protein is CASSAQGSNYG. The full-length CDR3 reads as CASSAQGSNYGYTF.

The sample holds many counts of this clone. CDR3 in amino acids: CASSILSNEQFF. The covered CDR3 bases are TGTGCCAGCAGTATCCTTTCGAATGAG. This chain links TRBV12-3 or TRBV12-4 with TRBJ2-1; D ambiguous. The read gets to within 3 residues of the CDR3 end, and the germline J gene fills in the rest. The ends were cut back, 5 bases at V and 7 bases at J, with 9 bases in the middle. This CDR3 comprises 12 residues.

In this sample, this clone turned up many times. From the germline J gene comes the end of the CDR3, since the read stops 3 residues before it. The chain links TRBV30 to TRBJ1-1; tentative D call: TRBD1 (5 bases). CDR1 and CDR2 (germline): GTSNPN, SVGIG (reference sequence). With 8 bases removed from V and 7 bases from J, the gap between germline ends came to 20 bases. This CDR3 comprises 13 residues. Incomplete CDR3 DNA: TGTGCCGGGGAGAACCTGGGGCCCTATGAA. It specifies CAGENLGPYE. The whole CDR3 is CAGENLGPYEAFF.

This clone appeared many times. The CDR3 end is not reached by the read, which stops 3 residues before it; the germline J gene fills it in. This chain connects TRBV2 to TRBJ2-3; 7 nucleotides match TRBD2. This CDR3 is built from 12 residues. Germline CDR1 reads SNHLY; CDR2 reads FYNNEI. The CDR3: CASSEWRGTQYF. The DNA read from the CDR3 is TGTGCCAGCAGTGAATGGCGGGGGACG.

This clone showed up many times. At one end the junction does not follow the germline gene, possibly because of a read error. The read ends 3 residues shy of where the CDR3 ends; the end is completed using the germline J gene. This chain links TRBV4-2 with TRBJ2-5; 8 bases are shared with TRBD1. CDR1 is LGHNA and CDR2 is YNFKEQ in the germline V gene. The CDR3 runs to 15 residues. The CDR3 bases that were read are TGCGCCAGCAGCCAATCCAGGGGGCGCGGGGAGACC. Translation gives CASSQSRGRGET. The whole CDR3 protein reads CASSQSRGRGETQYF.

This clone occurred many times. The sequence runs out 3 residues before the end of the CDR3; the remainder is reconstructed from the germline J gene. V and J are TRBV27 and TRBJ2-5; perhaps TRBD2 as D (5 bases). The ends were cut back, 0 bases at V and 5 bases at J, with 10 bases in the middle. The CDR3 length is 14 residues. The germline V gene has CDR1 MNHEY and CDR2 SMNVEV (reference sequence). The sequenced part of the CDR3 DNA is TGTGCCAGCAGTTTATCACCCCGAGGGGAGACC. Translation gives CASSLSPRGET. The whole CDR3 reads CASSLSPRGETQYF.

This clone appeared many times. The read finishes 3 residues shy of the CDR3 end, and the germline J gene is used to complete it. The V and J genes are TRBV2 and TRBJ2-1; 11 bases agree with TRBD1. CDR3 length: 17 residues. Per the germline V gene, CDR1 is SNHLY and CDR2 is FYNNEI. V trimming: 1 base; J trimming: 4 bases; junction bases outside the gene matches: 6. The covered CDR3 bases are TGTGCCAGCAGTGAAGTTTCCGGGACAGGGGGTTACAATGAG. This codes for CASSEVSGTGGYNE. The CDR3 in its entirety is CASSEVSGTGGYNEQFF.

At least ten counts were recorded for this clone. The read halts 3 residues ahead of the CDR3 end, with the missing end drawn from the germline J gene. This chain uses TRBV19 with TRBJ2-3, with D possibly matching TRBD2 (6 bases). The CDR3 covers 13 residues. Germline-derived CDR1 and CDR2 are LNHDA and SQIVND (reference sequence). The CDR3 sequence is CASSIEEAGTQYF. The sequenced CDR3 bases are TGTGCCAGTAGTATAGAGGAGGCGGGGACG.

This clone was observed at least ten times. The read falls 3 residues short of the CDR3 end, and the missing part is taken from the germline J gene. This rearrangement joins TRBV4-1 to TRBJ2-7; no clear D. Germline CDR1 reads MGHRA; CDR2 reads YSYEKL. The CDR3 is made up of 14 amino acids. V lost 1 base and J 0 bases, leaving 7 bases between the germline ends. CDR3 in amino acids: CASSQARSSYEQYF. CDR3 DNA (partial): TGCGCCAGCAGCCAAGCCAGAAGCTCCTACGAG.

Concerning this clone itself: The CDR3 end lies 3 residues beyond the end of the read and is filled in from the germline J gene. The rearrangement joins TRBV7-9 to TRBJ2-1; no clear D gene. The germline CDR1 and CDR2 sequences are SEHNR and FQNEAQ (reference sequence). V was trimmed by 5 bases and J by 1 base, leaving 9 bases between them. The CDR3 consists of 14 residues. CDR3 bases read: TGTGCCAGCAGCGAACTCTCATCCTACAATGAG. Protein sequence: CASSELSSYNE. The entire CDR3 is CASSELSSYNEQFF.

CDR3 bases read: TGTGCCAGTACCCCGGGACTAGCGGGACCCCATGAG. Its protein is CASTPGLAGPHE. The CDR3, in full, reads CASTPGLAGPHEQFF. The chain couples TRBV19 to TRBJ2-1; TRBD2 matches 13 bases. The CDR3 extends 3 residues past the end of the read, so its final part is completed from the germline J gene. J lost 8 bases, V lost 7 bases, and 8 bases had no gene match. Germline V gives CDR1 LNHDA, CDR2 SQIVND (reference sequence). The CDR3 consists of 15 residues.

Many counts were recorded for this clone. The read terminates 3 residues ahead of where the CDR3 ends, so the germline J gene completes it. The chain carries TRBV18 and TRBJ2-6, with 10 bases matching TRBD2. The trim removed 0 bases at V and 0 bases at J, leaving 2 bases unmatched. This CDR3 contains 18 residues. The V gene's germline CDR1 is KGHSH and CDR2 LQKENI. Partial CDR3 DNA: TGTGCCAGCTCACCACCGACTAGCGGGTCCTCTGGGGCCAACGTC. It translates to CASSPPTSGSSGANV. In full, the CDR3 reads CASSPPTSGSSGANVLTF.

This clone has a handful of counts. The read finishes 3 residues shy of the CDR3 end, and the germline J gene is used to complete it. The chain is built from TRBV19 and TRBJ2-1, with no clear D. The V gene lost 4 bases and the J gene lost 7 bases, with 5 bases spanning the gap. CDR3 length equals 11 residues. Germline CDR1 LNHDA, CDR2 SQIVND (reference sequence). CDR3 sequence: CASSTQNEQFF. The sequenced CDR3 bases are TGTGCCAGTAGTACTCAGAATGAG.

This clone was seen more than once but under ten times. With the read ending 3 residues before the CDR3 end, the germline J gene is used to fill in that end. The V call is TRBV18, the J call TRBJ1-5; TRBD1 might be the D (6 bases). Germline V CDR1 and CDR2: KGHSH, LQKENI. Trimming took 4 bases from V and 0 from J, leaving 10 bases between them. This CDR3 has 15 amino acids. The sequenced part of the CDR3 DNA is TGTGCCAGCTCACGAGGGGGTTATAGCAATCAGCCC. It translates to CASSRGGYSNQP. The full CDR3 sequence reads CASSRGGYSNQPQHF.

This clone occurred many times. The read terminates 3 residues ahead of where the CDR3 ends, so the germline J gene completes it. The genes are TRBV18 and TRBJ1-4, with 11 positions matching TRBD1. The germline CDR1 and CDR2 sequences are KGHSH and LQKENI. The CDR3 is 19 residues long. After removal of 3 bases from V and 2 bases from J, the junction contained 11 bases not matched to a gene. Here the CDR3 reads CASSPGSGTGGSTNEKLFF. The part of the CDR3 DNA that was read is TGTGCCAGCTCACCCGGATCCGGGACAGGGGGTTCCACTAATGAAAAA.

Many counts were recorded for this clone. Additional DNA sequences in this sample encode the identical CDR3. The CDR3 protein is CAISEWSGGTEAFF. CDR3 DNA (partial): TGTGCCATCAGTGAGTGGTCCGGGGGCACTGAA. V and J are TRBV10-3 and TRBJ1-1; D might be TRBD1 (5 bases). Read data end 3 residues before the CDR3 end; the end is taken from the germline J gene. Germline V gene lookup returns CDR1 ENHRY and CDR2 SYGVKD. V was shortened by 1 base and J by 4 bases, with 10 bases between the two germline ends. The CDR3 has 14 amino acids.

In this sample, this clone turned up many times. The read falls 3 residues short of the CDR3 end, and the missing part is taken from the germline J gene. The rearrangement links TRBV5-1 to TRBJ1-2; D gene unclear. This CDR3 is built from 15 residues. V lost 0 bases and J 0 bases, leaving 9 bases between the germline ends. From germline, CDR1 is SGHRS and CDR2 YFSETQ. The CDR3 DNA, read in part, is TGCGCCAGCAGCTTGGAGGACGGGGCTAACTATGGC. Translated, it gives CASSLEDGANYG. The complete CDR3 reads CASSLEDGANYGYTF.

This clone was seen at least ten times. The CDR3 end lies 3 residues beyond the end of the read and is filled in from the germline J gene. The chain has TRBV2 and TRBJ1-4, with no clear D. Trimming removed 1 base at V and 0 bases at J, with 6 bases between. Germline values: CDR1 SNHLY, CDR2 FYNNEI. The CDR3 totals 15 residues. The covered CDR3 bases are TGTGCCAGCAGTGAAGTGGCCGCAACTAATGAAAAA. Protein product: CASSEVAATNEK. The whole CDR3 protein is CASSEVAATNEKLFF.